The present T cell receptor beta chain was sequenced within a study of cytomegalovirus exposure and HLA in healthy donors. Findings and caveats of the study: Later, an analysis found that TCR clusters from the first cohort tended to co-occur in the 120 or so validation repertoires.

CDR3 length: 13 amino acids. V lost 1 base to trimming and J lost 4 bases, with 5 bases between them. CDR1 and CDR2 (germline): SGHDT, YYEEEE. The donors were members of the validation cohort, which comprised about 130 subjects and was separate from the first cohort of more than 500 subjects. The data were produced by immunoSEQ multiplex PCR, yet TCRdb's version contains in-frame clones alone and is incomplete. The data show approximately 170,000 clones, 85% seen once. Worth noting for this clone: Antigen: not known.

J is TRBJ1-4 and V is TRBV5-6; perhaps TRBD1 as D (5 bases). The source material was PBMCs. The TCR was taken from a man between 25 and 39 years old in good health and CMV-seropositive. CDR3 coding DNA: TGTGCCAGCAGCTTGCAGGGTAATGAAAAACTGTTTTTT. Amino acids: CASSLQGNEKLFF.